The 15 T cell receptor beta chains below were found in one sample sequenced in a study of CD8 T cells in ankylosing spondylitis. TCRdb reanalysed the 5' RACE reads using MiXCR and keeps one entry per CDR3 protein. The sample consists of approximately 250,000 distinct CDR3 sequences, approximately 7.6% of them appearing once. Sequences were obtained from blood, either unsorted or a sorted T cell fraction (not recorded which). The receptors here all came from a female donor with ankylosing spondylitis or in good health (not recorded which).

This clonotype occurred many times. The DNA of the CDR3 is TGCAGTGCCCCGGACGGATTTTCCACTGAAGCTTTCTTT. This encodes CSAPDGFSTEAFF. The chain carries TRBV20-1 and TRBJ1-1, with unresolved D. Germline CDR1 and CDR2: DFQATT and SNEGSKA (reference sequence). This CDR3 spans 13 amino acids. V dropped 6 bases and J dropped 4 bases, with 15 bases sitting between them.

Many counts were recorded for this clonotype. The CDR3 is CASSLTQKVGYTF. The CDR3 coding sequence is TGTGCCAGCAGCTTAACCCAAAAGGTCGGCTACACCTTC. The chain couples TRBV11-2 to TRBJ1-2; D unresolved. The CDR3 is 13 amino acids. V was pared by 2 bases and J by 8 bases, with 12 bases between. CDR1 is SGHAT and CDR2 is FQNNGV in the germline V gene.

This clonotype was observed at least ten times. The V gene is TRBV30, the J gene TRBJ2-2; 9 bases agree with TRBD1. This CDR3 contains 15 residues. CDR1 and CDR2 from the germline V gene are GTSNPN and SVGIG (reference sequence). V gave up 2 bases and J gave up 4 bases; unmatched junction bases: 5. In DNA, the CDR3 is TGTGCCTGGAGTCACGGGACAGGGATCACCGGGGAGCTGTTTTTT. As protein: CAWSHGTGITGELFF. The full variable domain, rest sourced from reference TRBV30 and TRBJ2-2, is SQTIHQWPATLVQPVGSPLSLECTVEGTSNPNLYWYRQAAGRGLQLLFYSVGIGQISSEVPQNLSASRPQDRQFILSSKKLLLSDSGFYLCAWSHGTGITGELFFGEGSRLTVL.

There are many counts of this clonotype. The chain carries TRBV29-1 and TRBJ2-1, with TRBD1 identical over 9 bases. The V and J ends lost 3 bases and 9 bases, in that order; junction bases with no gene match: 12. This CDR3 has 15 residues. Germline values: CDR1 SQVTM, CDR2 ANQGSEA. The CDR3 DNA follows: TGCAGCGTTGATAACAGGGGGCAAATCCAGGGTGAGCAGTTCTTC. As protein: CSVDNRGQIQGEQFF.

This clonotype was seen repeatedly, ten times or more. CDR3 sequence: CASSLSGKGGNEQFF. Here the CDR3 DNA reads TGTGCCAGCAGCCTCAGCGGGAAAGGGGGCAATGAGCAGTTCTTC. The rearrangement joins TRBV7-9 to TRBJ2-1; tentative D call: TRBD2 (7 bases). With 5 bases removed from V and 6 bases from J, the gap between germline ends came to 17 bases. CDR3 length: 15 residues. Germline V gene data show CDR1 as SEHNR and CDR2 as FQNEAQ (reference sequence).

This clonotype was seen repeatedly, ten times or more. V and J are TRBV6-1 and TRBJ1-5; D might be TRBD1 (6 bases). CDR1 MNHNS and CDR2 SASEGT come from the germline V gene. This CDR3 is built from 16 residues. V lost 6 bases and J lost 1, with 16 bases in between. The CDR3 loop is CASRSTGRGSNQPQHF. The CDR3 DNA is TGTGCCAGCAGATCCACAGGGAGGGGGAGCAATCAGCCCCAGCATTTT.

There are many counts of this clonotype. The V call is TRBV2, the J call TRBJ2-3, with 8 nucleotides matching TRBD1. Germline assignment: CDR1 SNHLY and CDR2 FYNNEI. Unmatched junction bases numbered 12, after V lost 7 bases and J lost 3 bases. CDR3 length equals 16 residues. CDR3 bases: TGTGCCAGCACTTCAAACAGGGGGTTCAAGACAGATACGCAGTATTTT. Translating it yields CASTSNRGFKTDTQYF.

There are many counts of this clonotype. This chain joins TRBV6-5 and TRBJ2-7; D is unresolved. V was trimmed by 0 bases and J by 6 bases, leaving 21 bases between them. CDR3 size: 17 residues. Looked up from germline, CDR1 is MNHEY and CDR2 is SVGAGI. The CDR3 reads CASSYSTGPVGIGEQYF. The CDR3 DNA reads TGTGCCAGCAGTTACTCGACGGGCCCGGTGGGGATAGGCGAGCAGTACTTC.

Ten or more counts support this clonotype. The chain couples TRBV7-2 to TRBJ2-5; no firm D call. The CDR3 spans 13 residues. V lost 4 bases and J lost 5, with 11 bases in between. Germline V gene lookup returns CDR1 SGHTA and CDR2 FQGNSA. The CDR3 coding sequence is TGTGCCAGCAGCTACGGACCCGACGAGACCCAGTACTTC. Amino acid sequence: CASSYGPDETQYF. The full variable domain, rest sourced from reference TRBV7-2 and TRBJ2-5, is GAGVSQSPSNKVTEKGKDVELRCDPISGHTALYWYRQSLGQGLEFLIYFQGNSAPDKSGLPSDRFSAERTGGSVSTLTIQRTQQEDSAVYLCASSYGPDETQYFGPGTRLLVL.

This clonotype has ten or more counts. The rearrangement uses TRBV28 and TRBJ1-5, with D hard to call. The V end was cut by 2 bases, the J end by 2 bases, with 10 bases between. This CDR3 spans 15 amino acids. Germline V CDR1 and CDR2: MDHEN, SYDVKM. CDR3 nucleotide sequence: TGTGCCAGCAGTTTAAGCGGTTGGGGCAATCAGCCCCAGCATTTT. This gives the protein CASSLSGWGNQPQHF.

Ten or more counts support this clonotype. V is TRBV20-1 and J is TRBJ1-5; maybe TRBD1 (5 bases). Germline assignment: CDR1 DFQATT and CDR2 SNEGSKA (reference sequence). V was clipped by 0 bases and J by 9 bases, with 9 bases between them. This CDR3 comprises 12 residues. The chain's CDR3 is CSARDQGRPQHF. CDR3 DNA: TGCAGTGCTAGAGATCAGGGAAGGCCCCAGCATTTT.

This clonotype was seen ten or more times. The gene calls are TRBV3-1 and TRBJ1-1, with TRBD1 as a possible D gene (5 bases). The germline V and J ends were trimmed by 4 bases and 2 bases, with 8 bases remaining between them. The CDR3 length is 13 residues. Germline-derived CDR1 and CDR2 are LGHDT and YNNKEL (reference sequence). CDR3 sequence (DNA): TGTGCCAGCAGCCGGGGCAGCAACACTGAAGCTTTCTTT. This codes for CASSRGSNTEAFF.

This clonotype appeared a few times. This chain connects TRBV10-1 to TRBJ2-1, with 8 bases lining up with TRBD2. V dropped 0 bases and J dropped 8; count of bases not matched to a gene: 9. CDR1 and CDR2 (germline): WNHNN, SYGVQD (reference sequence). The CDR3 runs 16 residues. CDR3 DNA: TGCGCCAGCAGTGAGTCATGGACTAGCTACCAGGATGAGCAGTTCTTC. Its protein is CASSESWTSYQDEQFF.

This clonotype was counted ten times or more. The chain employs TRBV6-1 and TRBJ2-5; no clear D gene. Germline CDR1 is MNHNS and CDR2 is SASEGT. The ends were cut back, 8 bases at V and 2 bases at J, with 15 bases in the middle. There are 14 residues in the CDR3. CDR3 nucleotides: TGTGCCAGCCCCCTAGGGCTATCTCAAGAGACCCAGTACTTC. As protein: CASPLGLSQETQYF.

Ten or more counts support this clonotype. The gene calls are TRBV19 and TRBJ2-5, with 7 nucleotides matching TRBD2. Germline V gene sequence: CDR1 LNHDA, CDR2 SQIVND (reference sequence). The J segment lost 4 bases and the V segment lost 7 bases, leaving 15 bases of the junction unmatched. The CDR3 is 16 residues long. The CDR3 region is CASNRNGGSKGETQYF. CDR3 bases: TGTGCCAGTAACCGGAATGGCGGGAGTAAAGGAGAGACCCAGTACTTC.